Reported below is one T cell receptor beta chain. Its target is not known. This sample was taken from a study of T cell repertoires and HLA-DP antigens. For the study at large: Average DNA input: roughly 0.2 ug for CD137+CD4+ sorts, around 1.3 ug pre-culture. The study's findings and limits: Against both alloantigens, CD137+ clonality was similar, roughly 0.39. Antigen presentation used HeLa cells, with total CD4+ cells responding.

The CDR3 loop spans 14 amino acids. The ends lost 8 bases at V and 5 bases at J; junction bases unmatched: 13. CDR1 SQVTM and CDR2 ANQGSEA come from the germline V gene. Primers targeted 54 TRBV and 13 TRBJ segments. Assay used: immunoSEQ multiplex PCR; TCRdb lists only in-frame clones, some missing. The table includes 75,000 to 90,000 clones, 86% detected once. The specimen sequenced was CD4+ T cells from PBMCs. The J gene is TRBJ1-1, the V gene TRBV29-1, with 8 positions matching TRBD1. This clonotype was sampled from a man aged 45 to 65 in good health and CMV-seronegative. The CDR3 nucleotides read TGCAGCTCTGTAACAGGGGGGCAGGGTACTGAAGCTTTCTTT. It yields the protein CSSVTGGQGTEAFF.